The source of this T cell receptor beta chain is a study of blood T cell repertoires in COVID-19. V was pared by 3 bases and J by 8 bases, with 10 bases between. This CDR3 comprises 12 residues. Germline lookup yields CDR1 LGHDT and CDR2 YNNKEL (reference sequence). Profiled with immunoSEQ multiplex PCR; TCRdb holds only in-frame clones, not every one. The sample yields approximately 180,000 clones, roughly nine tenths seen once. This chain joins TRBV3-1 (or the pseudogene TRBV3-2) and TRBJ1-2; TRBD1 might be the D (5 bases). This TCR derives from a woman between 40 and 55 years old with acute COVID-19. The sequencing input was PBMCs or T cells enriched from blood (not recorded which). CDR3 residues: CASSHGGEGYTF. The CDR3 DNA follows: TGTGCCAGCAGCCACGGAGGGGAGGGCTACACCTTC.